This T cell receptor beta chain was obtained from a study of T cells after yellow fever vaccination. Findings and caveats of the study: The CD4 compartment and the CD8 compartment contained a small share of clonotypes in common. Post-booster samples contained most primary-vaccination clones (approximately 95% CD4, about 90% CD8).

Remarks on this clonotype: The antigen is not known.

Template switching with 5'RACE generated the TCR cDNA and added a universal primer site and UMIs. TCRdb passed the 5' RACE reads through MiXCR, listing each CDR3 protein once. Here the sample spans hundreds of thousands of distinct CDR3 sequences, roughly an eighth being singletons. Germline values: CDR1 SGHNT, CDR2 YYREEE (reference sequence). V was pared by 1 base and J by 4 bases, with 15 bases between. The CDR3 contains 17 residues. This TCR was sampled from a man between 18 and 35 years old who received the YFV17D yellow fever vaccine. The chain carries TRBV5-4 and TRBJ2-6, with a possible D match to TRBD1 (5 bases). Here the sequenced sample was CD4+ T cells sorted from PBMCs, taken 15 days after the yellow fever booster vaccination. This chain's CDR3 is CASSLPAGNPGANVLTF. CDR3 nucleotide sequence: TGTGCCAGCAGCTTGCCTGCAGGGAACCCCGGGGCCAACGTCCTGACTTTC.